Presented here are 32 T cell receptor beta chains from one specimen sequenced in a study of shared clonotypes between healthy human individuals. The assay was immunoSEQ multiplex PCR, and TCRdb's table has in-frame clones only and misses some. This table holds some 1,400,000 clones, approximately 97% found once. Sequencing input: naive CD4+ T cells sorted from blood. Subset reported: CD45RA+ positively selected. All receptors come from a man younger than 40 in good health.

The chain recombines TRBV5-6 with TRBJ2-1; D might be TRBD2 (6 bases). The ends were cut back, 4 bases at V and 0 bases at J, with 11 bases in the middle. Germline lookup yields CDR1 SGHDT and CDR2 YYEEEE. This CDR3 has 15 residues. As DNA, the CDR3 is TGTGCCAGCAGCCCGGGACTGAGCTCCTACAATGAGCAGTTCTTC. This translates into CASSPGLSSYNEQFF.

DNA for the CDR3: TGTGCCAGCAGCGTACTAGCGGGAAGGTCCGGGGAGCTGTTTTTT. Residues: CASSVLAGRSGELFF. The genes are TRBV9 and TRBJ2-2; TRBD2 matches 9 bases. CDR1 is SGDLS, CDR2 YYNGEE, per germline. This CDR3 region has 15 residues. V shed 1 base, J shed 6 bases, and the junction held 4 bases outside the gene matches.

This chain uses TRBV28 with TRBJ1-5; 9 bases align to TRBD1. The CDR3 runs to 12 residues. J gave up 15 bases and V 3 bases, and 6 bases lay outside the gene matches. Germline assignment: CDR1 MDHEN and CDR2 SYDVKM. The CDR3 region has the DNA TGTGCCAGCAGTTTTCTGGGGACAGGGTGGCATTTT. Protein product: CASSFLGTGWHF.

The rearrangement uses TRBV15 and TRBJ1-1; TRBD1 is a possible D gene (6 bases). The V and J ends lost 2 bases and 0 bases respectively, with 19 bases between them. Germline V gene lookup returns CDR1 LNHNV and CDR2 YYDKDF (reference sequence). This CDR3 region has 18 residues. The CDR3 bases are TGTGCCACCAGCAGACGAAGGTGGGGGGCTGAGGTGAACACTGAAGCTTTCTTT. Translated, it gives CATSRRRWGAEVNTEAFF.

This chain connects TRBV7-2 to TRBJ2-7, with D perhaps TRBD2 (5 bases). The germline CDR1 and CDR2 sequences are SGHTA and FQGNSA. This CDR3 has 10 residues. V was pared by 9 bases and J by 7 bases, with 10 bases between. The CDR3 protein is CARRSGEQYF. DNA of the CDR3: TGTGCCAGGCGTTCGGGAGAGCAGTACTTC.

The rearrangement links TRBV19 to TRBJ2-1; 9 bases are shared with TRBD2. V lost 3 bases and J lost 4; bases outside the gene matches: 10. CDR1 is LNHDA and CDR2 is SQIVND in the germline V gene (reference sequence). The CDR3 is made up of 17 amino acids. The CDR3 sequence is CASSMPGGLALYNEQFF. CDR3 in DNA: TGTGCCAGTAGTATGCCTGGCGGACTAGCGCTTTACAATGAGCAGTTCTTC. The variable domain in full, completed from reference TRBV19 and TRBJ2-1, reads DGGITQSPKYLFRKEGQNVTLSCEQNLNHDAMYWYRQDPGQGLRLIYYSQIVNDFQKGDIAEGYSVSREKKESFPLTVTSAQKNPTAFYLCASSMPGGLALYNEQFFGPGTRLTVL.

The chain recombines TRBV4-1 with TRBJ2-4, with D unresolved. CDR1 MGHRA and CDR2 YSYEKL come from the germline V gene. This CDR3 is built from 15 residues. The V end lost 1 base, the J end lost 1 base, and 8 bases lay between the germline ends. CDR3: CASSQVERAKNIQYF. The CDR3 DNA is TGCGCCAGCAGCCAAGTGGAGAGGGCCAAAAACATTCAGTACTTC.

The gene calls are TRBV9 and TRBJ2-1; D perhaps matches TRBD2 (6 bases). The germline V and J ends were trimmed by 3 bases and 6 bases, with 10 bases remaining between them. Germline assignment: CDR1 SGDLS and CDR2 YYNGEE. The CDR3 has 13 residues. The CDR3 coding sequence is TGTGCCAGCAGCGACCGGAGGGCCAATGAGCAGTTCTTC. Encoded protein: CASSDRRANEQFF.

The chain is built from TRBV10-1 and TRBJ2-1; TRBD2 matches 10 bases. CDR1 is WNHNN and CDR2 is SYGVQD in the germline V gene (reference sequence). Losses at the gene ends were 1 base for V and 8 bases for J; bases not matched to a gene: 11. The CDR3 is 17 residues long. CDR3 region: CASSELEREGRCDEQFF. DNA for the CDR3: TGCGCCAGCAGTGAGTTGGAGCGGGAGGGCCGCTGTGATGAGCAGTTCTTC.

This clone occurred once. The gene calls are TRBV7-9 and TRBJ2-1; 9 bases agree with TRBD1. The germline V gene has CDR1 SEHNR and CDR2 FQNEAQ (reference sequence). V lost 5 bases to trimming and J lost 2 bases; unmatched junction nucleotides: 4. The CDR3 is 15 amino acids. The CDR3 nucleotides read TGTGCCAGCAGCCGAGGACAGGGGACCTACAATGAGCAGTTCTTC. Translated: CASSRGQGTYNEQFF.

The rearrangement joins TRBV19 to TRBJ2-7; D ambiguous. This CDR3 is built from 16 residues. Trimming left V 0 bases short and J 1 base short, with 13 bases between. The germline V gene has CDR1 LNHDA and CDR2 SQIVND (reference sequence). CDR3 residues: CASSIDGGRRSYEQYF. The DNA of the CDR3 is TGTGCCAGTAGTATAGATGGCGGCAGGAGATCCTACGAGCAGTACTTC.

Regarding this clone: The sample carries other DNA sequences with the same CDR3. This chain uses TRBV5-1 with TRBJ2-7; 7 bases map to TRBD1. The V gene end was trimmed by 3 bases and the J gene end by 2 bases; junction bases not matched to a gene: 5. Germline loops: CDR1 SGHRS, CDR2 YFSETQ. The CDR3 runs to 14 residues. The CDR3 DNA sequence: TGCGCCAGCAGCTCTCGGACAGGTACCTACGAGCAGTACTTC. Protein sequence: CASSSRTGTYEQYF.

The V gene is TRBV7-2, the J gene TRBJ2-7, with 9 bases aligning to TRBD2. From germline, CDR1 is SGHTA and CDR2 FQGNSA. V lost 6 bases and J lost 1; bases outside the gene matches: 4. The CDR3 loop spans 14 amino acids. CDR3 protein: CASRLSGRSYEQYF. The CDR3 DNA reads TGTGCCAGCAGACTTAGCGGGAGATCCTACGAGCAGTACTTC.

This CDR3 reads CASSLGGLPYEQYF. In nucleotides, the CDR3 is TGCGCCAGCAGCTTGGGGGGCTTACCCTACGAGCAGTACTTC. V is TRBV5-1 and J is TRBJ2-7; a weak D match, TRBD1 (5 bases). Germline assignment: CDR1 SGHRS and CDR2 YFSETQ. The ends were cut back, 0 bases at V and 2 bases at J, with 9 bases in the middle. This CDR3 comprises 14 residues.

CDR3 in DNA: TGCGCCAGCAGCCAAGAGTCAGGTGTTGGAAACACCATATATTTT. The encoded protein is CASSQESGVGNTIYF. The V and J genes are TRBV4-1 and TRBJ1-3; D is uncertain. CDR3 length: 15 amino acids. Trimming removed 0 bases at V and 3 bases at J, with 9 bases between. Germline V gives CDR1 MGHRA, CDR2 YSYEKL.

The chain combines TRBV27 with TRBJ2-1; a weak D match, TRBD1 (6 bases). V shed 4 bases and J shed 6 bases, with 19 bases lying between them. The CDR3 spans 16 residues. The germline V gene has CDR1 MNHEY and CDR2 SMNVEV (reference sequence). CDR3 sequence reads: CASSYNRAKTINEQFF. DNA for the CDR3: TGTGCCAGCAGTTACAACAGGGCTAAGACTATCAATGAGCAGTTCTTC.

The chain combines TRBV7-9 with TRBJ2-4; 9 bases fit TRBD1. This CDR3 spans 17 amino acids. Germline V lookup: CDR1 SEHNR, CDR2 FQNEAQ (reference sequence). V dropped 1 base and J dropped 9; count of bases not matched to a gene: 13. The CDR3 loop is CASSLGLWDRDLVIQYF. CDR3 sequence (DNA): TGTGCCAGCAGCTTAGGTCTTTGGGACAGGGACCTGGTCATTCAGTACTTC.

This clone was counted a few times. J is TRBJ1-3 and V is TRBV7-2, with TRBD1 as a possible D gene (5 bases). This CDR3 region has 17 residues. Germline V gene lookup returns CDR1 SGHTA and CDR2 FQGNSA. The ends were cut back, 1 base at V and 0 bases at J, with 13 bases in the middle. For the CDR3, the DNA is TGTGCCAGCAGCTTAGGACCGGGACCGCGCTCTGGAAACACCATATATTTT. Encoded protein: CASSLGPGPRSGNTIYF.

The chain has TRBV7-9 and TRBJ2-2, with 14 bases that match TRBD2. Looked up from germline, CDR1 is SEHNR and CDR2 is FQNEAQ (reference sequence). The CDR3 is 17 amino acids. V shed 4 bases and J 8 bases; nucleotides not matched to a gene: 9. The CDR3 here is CASSSGGLAGVYGELFF. CDR3 DNA sequence: TGTGCCAGCAGCTCCGGGGGACTAGCGGGAGTGTATGGGGAGCTGTTTTTT.

This clone has just one count. CDR3 loop: CASRRGLPSSYEQYF. Written as DNA, the CDR3 is TGTGCCAGCAGGCGGGGACTTCCTTCGTCCTACGAGCAGTACTTC. V is TRBV6-5 and J is TRBJ2-7; the D gene is possibly TRBD2 (6 bases). Germline CDR1 is MNHEY and CDR2 is SVGAGI. V dropped 6 bases and J dropped 1 base, with 16 bases sitting between them. The CDR3 runs to 15 residues.

The V and J genes are TRBV6-6 and TRBJ2-3; D might be TRBD1 (5 bases). CDR1 and CDR2 from the germline V gene are MNHNY and SVGAGI (reference sequence). V lost 2 bases to trimming and J lost 3 bases, with 6 bases between them. The CDR3 runs to 13 residues. The CDR3 is CASSYAGTDTQYF. The CDR3 region has the DNA TGTGCCAGCAGTTACGCAGGGACAGATACGCAGTATTTT.

The chain recombines TRBV9 with TRBJ2-5; no clear D. This CDR3 region has 13 residues. In germline, CDR1 is SGDLS, CDR2 YYNGEE. Trimming took off 1 base at V and 6 bases at J, with 10 bases between the two ends. CDR3 protein: CASSVPGIQTQYF. CDR3 in DNA: TGTGCCAGCAGCGTACCTGGGATTCAGACCCAGTACTTC. The full variable domain, in which reference TRBV9 and TRBJ2-5 provide the parts outside the CDR3, is DSGVTQTPKHLITATGQRVTLRCSPRSGDLSVYWYQQSLDQGLQFLIQYYNGEERAKGNILERFSAQQFPDLHSELNLSSLELGDSALYFCASSVPGIQTQYFGPGTRLLVL.

V and J are TRBV6-5 and TRBJ2-7, with D tentatively TRBD1 or TRBD2 (5 bases each). The CDR3 totals 16 residues. Germline assignment: CDR1 MNHEY and CDR2 SVGAGI. Trimming shortened V by 0 bases and J by 6 bases, and 18 bases separated the two germline ends. CDR3 protein: CASSYSGTLGSLEQYF. CDR3 coding DNA: TGTGCCAGCAGTTACTCGGGGACCTTGGGCTCTCTCGAGCAGTACTTC.

With regard to this clone: Other DNA sequences of this sample code for an identical CDR3. J is TRBJ2-2 and V is TRBV5-1, with D perhaps matching TRBD2 (6 bases). This CDR3 is 14 amino acids long. Trimming cost V 3 bases and J 2 bases, with 8 bases left between them. Germline V gene sequence: CDR1 SGHRS, CDR2 YFSETQ. In nucleotides, the CDR3 is TGCGCCAGCAGCTCCGGACTAAACACCGGGGAGCTGTTTTTT. Its protein product is CASSSGLNTGELFF. The complete variable domain, with remaining parts taken from reference TRBV5-1 and TRBJ2-2, reads KAGVTQTPRYLIKTRGQQVTLSCSPISGHRSVSWYQQTPGQGLQFLFEYFSETQRNKGNFPGRFSGRQFSNSRSEMNVSTLELGDSALYLCASSSGLNTGELFFGEGSRLTVL.

The CDR3 DNA is TGTGCCAGTAGTCCCGCGGGGTCGGAGACCCAGTACTTC. The encoded protein is CASSPAGSETQYF. This chain links TRBV19 with TRBJ2-5, with TRBD2 as a possible D gene (6 bases). Germline loops: CDR1 LNHDA, CDR2 SQIVND (reference sequence). The V gene lost 5 bases and the J gene lost 5 bases, with 12 bases spanning the gap. This CDR3 is built from 13 residues.

The CDR3 region is CASSQETLNSGNTIYF. The DNA for the CDR3 is TGTGCCAGCTCACAGGAGACTTTAAACTCTGGAAACACCATATATTTT. This chain links TRBV18 with TRBJ1-3; D unclear. With 4 bases removed from V and 0 bases from J, the gap between germline ends came to 13 bases. The CDR3 contains 16 residues. Germline CDR1 KGHSH, CDR2 LQKENI.

V and J are TRBV2 and TRBJ1-5; no clear D gene. Trimming pared 1 base from V and 7 bases from J, leaving 8 bases between. This CDR3 comprises 13 residues. Germline V gene lookup returns CDR1 SNHLY and CDR2 FYNNEI. CDR3 in amino acids: CASSEESAQPQHF. Here the CDR3 DNA reads TGTGCCAGCAGTGAAGAATCCGCCCAGCCCCAGCATTTT. Full variable domain (rest looked up from reference TRBV2 and TRBJ1-5): EPEVTQTPSHQVTQMGQEVILRCVPISNHLYFYWYRQILGQKVEFLVSFYNNEISEKSEIFDDQFSVERPDGSNFTLKIRSTKLEDSAMYFCASSEESAQPQHFGDGTRLSIL.

This chain connects TRBV9 to TRBJ2-5; 7 bases agree with TRBD2. Losses at the gene ends were 0 bases for V and 3 bases for J; bases not matched to a gene: 8. This CDR3 has 16 residues. Germline V gene sequence: CDR1 SGDLS, CDR2 YYNGEE. For the CDR3, the DNA is TGTGCCAGCAGCGTAGGCTTCGAAGCGGGGAAAGAGACCCAGTACTTC. Translating gives CASSVGFEAGKETQYF.

The J gene is TRBJ2-5, the V gene TRBV5-1; maybe TRBD2 (7 bases). V lost 4 bases, J lost 4 bases, and 14 bases lay in between. Germline CDR1 SGHRS, CDR2 YFSETQ. The CDR3 has 14 amino acids. The CDR3 bases are TGCGCCAGCAGCCCATTTGCGGGGGCAGAGACCCAGTACTTC. Translating it yields CASSPFAGAETQYF.

The CDR3 nucleotides are TGTGCCAGCAGCTTGGGGGGGACTAGCGGGAGCCCGAGCTACGAGCAGTACTTC. This codes for CASSLGGTSGSPSYEQYF. This chain links TRBV5-4 with TRBJ2-7; 14 positions agree with TRBD2. Trimming at V came to 0 bases and at J to 3 bases, leaving 8 bases not matched to a gene. Germline V gene lookup returns CDR1 SGHNT and CDR2 YYREEE (reference sequence). CDR3 length: 18 residues.

This chain links TRBV5-1 with TRBJ2-5; D unclear. Germline CDR1 reads SGHRS; CDR2 reads YFSETQ. The CDR3 is made up of 13 amino acids. V lost 4 bases and J lost 2, with 9 bases in between. The CDR3 DNA follows: TGCGCCAGCAGCGGGCAACTGCAAGAGACCCAGTACTTC. Encoded protein: CASSGQLQETQYF. The full variable domain, completed using reference TRBV5-1 and TRBJ2-5, is KAGVTQTPRYLIKTRGQQVTLSCSPISGHRSVSWYQQTPGQGLQFLFEYFSETQRNKGNFPGRFSGRQFSNSRSEMNVSTLELGDSALYLCASSGQLQETQYFGPGTRLLVL.

The V and J genes are TRBV6-6 and TRBJ1-1; D unclear. This CDR3 is 13 amino acids long. The germline V and J ends were trimmed by 6 bases and 5 bases, with 13 bases remaining between them. Germline CDR1 and CDR2: MNHNY and SVGAGI (reference sequence). For the CDR3, the DNA is TGTGCCAGCAGCCCCAGAGATGCTACTGAAGCTTTCTTT. It translates to CASSPRDATEAFF.